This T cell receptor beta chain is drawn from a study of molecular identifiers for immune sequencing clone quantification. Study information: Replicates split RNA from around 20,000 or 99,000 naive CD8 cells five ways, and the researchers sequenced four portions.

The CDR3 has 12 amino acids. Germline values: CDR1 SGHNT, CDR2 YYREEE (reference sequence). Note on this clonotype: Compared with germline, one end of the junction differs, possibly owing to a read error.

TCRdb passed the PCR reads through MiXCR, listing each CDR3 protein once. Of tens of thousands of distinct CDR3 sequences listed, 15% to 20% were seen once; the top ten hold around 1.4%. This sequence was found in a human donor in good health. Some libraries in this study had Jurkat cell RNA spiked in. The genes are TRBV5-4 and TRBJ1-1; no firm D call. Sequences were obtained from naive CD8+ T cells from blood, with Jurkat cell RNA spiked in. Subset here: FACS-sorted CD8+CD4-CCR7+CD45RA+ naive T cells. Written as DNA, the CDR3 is TGTGCCAGCAGCCAACCGTTAGCTGAAGCTCTCTTT. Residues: CASSQPLAEALF.